The sequence of this T cell receptor beta chain was determined in a study of T cell responses to AZD1222 COVID-19 vaccine. Across the study: Second-dose recipients at about 4 or about 12 weeks were treated as one pooled group. The study's findings and limits: Baseline serology detected seropositivity in only six AZD1222 recipients. Reportedly, close to half of spike-specific TCRs are directed against unmutated variant regions. Females made up more of the donors, who were largely white British, and clonal diversity may have come out too low.

V lost 5 bases, J lost 3 bases, and 8 bases lay in between. There are 13 residues in the CDR3. Germline assignment: CDR1 LNHDA and CDR2 SQIVND (reference sequence). About this clone: What it recognizes is unknown.

Here immunoSEQ multiplex PCR was the method, and the copy in TCRdb shows in-frame clones only, minus some. The table records over 100,000 clones, about 87% of them present only once. This TCR came from an adult in good health. This sequence joins TRBV19 and TRBJ1-5; TRBD1 is a possible D gene (5 bases). The starting material was peripheral blood, obtained on day 0 of AZD1222 vaccination. The CDR3 nucleotides are TGTGCCAGTAGTGACAGACCCAATCAGCCCCAGCATTTT. It specifies CASSDRPNQPQHF.